This T cell receptor beta chain was retrieved from a study of T cell changes during pregnancy in multiple sclerosis. Germline assignment: CDR1 MDHEN and CDR2 SYDVKM. The CDR3 totals 12 residues. V gave up 2 bases and J gave up 12 bases, with 10 bases separating them. Clones were sequenced by immunoSEQ multiplex PCR, and TCRdb holds only the in-frame ones, with some missing. The sample holds some 41,000 clones, 90% to 95% seen once. Sequenced here: CD8+ T cells from peripheral blood mononuclear cells, sampled in the third trimester of pregnancy. The chain couples TRBV28 to TRBJ1-4, with D hard to call. This clonotype originated in a female donor with multiple sclerosis, enrolled in a pregnancy study. The CDR3 region has the DNA TGTGCCAGCAGTTTAAGCGAGAGGGAACTGTTTTTT. As protein: CASSLSERELFF.